This T cell receptor beta chain emerged from a study of blood T cell repertoires in COVID-19. Study-level information: The origin of the acute and convalescent COVID-19 samples was the United States, Italy and Spain. PBMCs, B-cell-depleted T cells, or T cells were the source of the cDNA or gDNA that made up the material.

How the authors handled the data: Estimation of nucleated cell counts relied on the amplification of reference gene primers. Data came from immunoSEQ multiplex PCR; TCRdb stores just in-frame clones and leaves some out. Clone size and V and J calls were adopted from that table, with D and trimming inferred from the DNA. Among some 670,000 clones listed, 85% to 90% were seen once. Trimming at V came to 4 bases and at J to 1 base, leaving 19 bases not matched to a gene. The CDR3 totals 20 residues. In germline, CDR1 is LNHDA, CDR2 SQIVND (reference sequence). Concerning this clone itself: Other DNA variants within this sample encode the same CDR3.

This clonotype originated in a woman younger than 30 with acute or convalescent COVID-19. The specimen was peripheral blood. This rearrangement joins TRBV19 to TRBJ2-7, with 10 bases that match TRBD1. The CDR3 sequence is CASSTYLGTGANSVSYEQYF. The CDR3 DNA reads as TGTGCCAGTAGTACATACCTCGGGACAGGGGCCAATTCGGTATCCTACGAGCAGTACTTC.